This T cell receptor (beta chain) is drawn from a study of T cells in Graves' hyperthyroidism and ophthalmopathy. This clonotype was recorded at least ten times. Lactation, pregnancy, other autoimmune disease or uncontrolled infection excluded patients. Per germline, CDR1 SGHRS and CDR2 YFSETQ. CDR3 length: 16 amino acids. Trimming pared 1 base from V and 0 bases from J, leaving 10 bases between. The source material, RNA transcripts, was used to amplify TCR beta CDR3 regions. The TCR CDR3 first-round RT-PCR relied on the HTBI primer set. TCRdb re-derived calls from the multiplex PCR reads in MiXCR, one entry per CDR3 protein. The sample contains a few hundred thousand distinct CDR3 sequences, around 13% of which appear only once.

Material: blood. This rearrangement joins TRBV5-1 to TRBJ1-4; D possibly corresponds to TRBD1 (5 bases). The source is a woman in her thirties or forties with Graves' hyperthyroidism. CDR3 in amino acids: CASSLTGDPTNEKLFF. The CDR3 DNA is TGCGCCAGCAGCTTGACGGGGGACCCAACTAATGAAAAACTGTTTTTT. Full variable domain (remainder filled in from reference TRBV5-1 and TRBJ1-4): KAGVTQTPRYLIKTRGQQVTLSCSPISGHRSVSWYQQTPGQGLQFLFEYFSETQRNKGNFPGRFSGRQFSNSRSEMNVSTLELGDSALYLCASSLTGDPTNEKLFFGSGTQLSVL.